This T cell receptor (beta chain) was captured by sequencing in a study of blood T cell repertoires in COVID-19. Cohorts were based on clinical histories the participants reported. Symptom resolution, clearance, or two negative PCRs marked donors in Cohort 3 as recovered. This clone was recorded once. With V trimmed by 5 bases and J by 1 base, 8 bases remained unmatched. The CDR3 is made up of 15 amino acids. Germline V lookup: CDR1 MNHEY, CDR2 SMNVEV (reference sequence). In the original workflow: Amplifying reference gene primers gave estimates of nucleated cell counts. TCRdb's table, derived via immunoSEQ multiplex PCR, lists solely in-frame clones and lacks some. Clonal size and the V and J genes are those of that table, whereas D and trimming came from the DNA. The data hold about 160,000 clones, with over 70% observed a single time.

This chain joins TRBV27 and TRBJ2-7, with 7 bases identical to TRBD1. The sequencing sample was made of PBMCs or T cells enriched from blood (not recorded which). The source of this sequence is a woman aged 55-70 years who had recovered from COVID-19. The chain's CDR3 is CASSPHPTGSYEQYF. DNA of the CDR3: TGTGCCAGCAGTCCACACCCGACAGGGTCCTACGAGCAGTACTTC.